This T cell receptor beta chain was documented in a study of cytotoxic CD8 clonotypes in ibrutinib-treated CLL. Study at large: Mean values per sample were 260,000 or so productive templates and 75,000 to 100,000 productive rearrangements. Study results and caveats: Sustained-remission patients were sampled at different times than progressing patients were. Public clonotypes (which were uncommon) either contracted or remained stable on treatment.

Only in-frame clones appear in the TCRdb table, and some are missing; sequencing was by immunoSEQ multiplex PCR. The sample carries about 45,000 clones, approximately 70% recorded once. Germline V gene data show CDR1 as LNHDA and CDR2 as SQIVND (reference sequence). This CDR3 spans 14 amino acids. Trimming cost V 3 bases and J 1 base, with 7 bases left between them. Regarding this clone: Its antigen is as yet unknown.

The sample here was PBMCs, taken after 24 months of ibrutinib treatment. The rearrangement joins TRBV19 to TRBJ2-1, with D perhaps TRBD1 or TRBD2 (5 bases each). The origin of this receptor is a human donor with chronic lymphocytic leukemia. CDR3 region: CASSIGTSYNEQFF. The CDR3 DNA is TGTGCCAGTAGTATTGGGACGTCCTACAATGAGCAGTTCTTC.